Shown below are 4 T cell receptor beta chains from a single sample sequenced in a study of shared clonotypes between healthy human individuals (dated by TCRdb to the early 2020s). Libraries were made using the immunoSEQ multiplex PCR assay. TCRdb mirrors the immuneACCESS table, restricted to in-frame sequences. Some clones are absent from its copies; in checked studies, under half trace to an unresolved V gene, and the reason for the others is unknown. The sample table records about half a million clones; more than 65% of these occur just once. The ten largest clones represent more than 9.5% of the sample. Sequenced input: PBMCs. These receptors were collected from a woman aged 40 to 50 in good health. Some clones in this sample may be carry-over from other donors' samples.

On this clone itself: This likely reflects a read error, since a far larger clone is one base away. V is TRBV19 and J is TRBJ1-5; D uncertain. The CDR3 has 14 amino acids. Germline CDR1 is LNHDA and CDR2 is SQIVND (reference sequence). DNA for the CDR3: TGTGCCAGTAGTACGTCGAATAGCAGTCAGCCCCAGCATTTT. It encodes CASSTSNSSQPQHF.

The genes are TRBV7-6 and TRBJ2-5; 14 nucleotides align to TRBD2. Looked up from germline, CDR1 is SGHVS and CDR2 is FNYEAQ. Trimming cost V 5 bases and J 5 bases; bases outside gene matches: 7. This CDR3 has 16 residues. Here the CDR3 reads CASSPGLAGGTETQYF. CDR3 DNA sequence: TGTGCCAGCAGCCCAGGACTAGCGGGAGGAACGGAGACCCAGTACTTC. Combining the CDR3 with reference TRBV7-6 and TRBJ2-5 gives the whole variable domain GAGVSQSPRYKVTKRGQDVALRCDPISGHVSLYWYRQALGQGPEFLTYFNYEAQQDKSGLPNDRFSAERPEGSISTLTIQRTEQRDSAMYRCASSPGLAGGTETQYFGPGTRLLVL.

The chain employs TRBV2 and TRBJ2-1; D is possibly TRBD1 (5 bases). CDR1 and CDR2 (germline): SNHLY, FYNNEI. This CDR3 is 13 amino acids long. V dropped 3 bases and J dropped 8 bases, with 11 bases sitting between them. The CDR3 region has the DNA TGTGCCAGCAGTGAGGGAAGGGGCGATGAGCAGTTCTTC. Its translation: CASSEGRGDEQFF.

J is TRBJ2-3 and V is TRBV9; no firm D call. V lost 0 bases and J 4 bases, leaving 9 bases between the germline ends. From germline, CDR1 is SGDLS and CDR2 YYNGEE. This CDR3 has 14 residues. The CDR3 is CASSVGHSPDTQYF. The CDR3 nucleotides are TGTGCCAGCAGCGTAGGCCACTCACCAGATACGCAGTATTTT.